This T cell receptor beta chain was recorded in a study of Graves' ophthalmopathy and Graves' hyperthyroidism. A note on this clonotype: Its antigen is not identified.

CDR1 and CDR2 from the germline V gene are MGHDK and SYGVNS. V gave up 6 bases and J gave up 4 bases; unmatched junction bases: 12. The CDR3 covers 16 residues. Included hyperthyroidism patients were aged 18 to 65 and newly diagnosed (under 2 months' duration). Patients were diagnosed from clinical symptoms, serum thyroxine, TRAb, thyroid ultrasound and orbital computed tomography. The TCR beta CDR3 regions underwent amplification from RNA transcripts. Investigators did first-round RT-PCR with HTBI primers, then second-round multiplex PCR. TCRdb passed the multiplex PCR reads through MiXCR, listing each CDR3 protein once. The sample consists of approximately 1.2 million distinct CDR3 sequences, about two fifths of them appearing once. Study-wide points: Also, most clonotypes expanded in the thyroid above 0.001 frequency appeared in blood. Separation of ophthalmopathy from stable hyperthyroidism was achieved by a 13-signature model, at around 88% sensitivity and 70% to 82% specificity.

V usage is TRBV25-1 and J usage is TRBJ2-7; 10 bases are shared with TRBD2. The sequence was collected from an adult man with Graves' hyperthyroidism. Sequencing input: peripheral blood or thyroid tissue (not recorded which). The CDR3, as DNA: TGTGCCAGCAGCCTCCCGGTAACTAGCGGGATTTACGAGCAGTACTTC. Protein product: CASSLPVTSGIYEQYF.